This T cell receptor beta chain is from a study of blood T cell repertoires in COVID-19. For the study at large: The United States, Italy and Spain provided the acute and convalescent COVID-19 samples. T cells, B-cell-depleted T cells, or PBMCs supplied cDNA or gDNA.

Authors' analysis steps: Amplification of reference gene primers was used by the study to estimate nucleated cell counts. Data came from immunoSEQ multiplex PCR; TCRdb stores just in-frame clones and leaves some out. V and J calls and clone size are given by that table; D and trimming were obtained from the DNA. The sample lists tens of thousands of clones; about 90% were seen once. The V segment lost 6 bases and the J segment 8 bases; nucleotides outside the gene matches: 10. Per germline, CDR1 MDHEN and CDR2 SYDVKM. The CDR3 extends over 15 amino acids. This chain connects TRBV28 to TRBJ1-2; TRBD1 aligns across 12 bases. This TCR was sampled from a human donor in a cohort sampled during active COVID-19. Source material: peripheral blood. CDR3 DNA sequence: TGTGCCAGCAGCTCGCCGGGACAGGGGGCTCGGGGCTACACCTTC. This gives the protein CASSSPGQGARGYTF.